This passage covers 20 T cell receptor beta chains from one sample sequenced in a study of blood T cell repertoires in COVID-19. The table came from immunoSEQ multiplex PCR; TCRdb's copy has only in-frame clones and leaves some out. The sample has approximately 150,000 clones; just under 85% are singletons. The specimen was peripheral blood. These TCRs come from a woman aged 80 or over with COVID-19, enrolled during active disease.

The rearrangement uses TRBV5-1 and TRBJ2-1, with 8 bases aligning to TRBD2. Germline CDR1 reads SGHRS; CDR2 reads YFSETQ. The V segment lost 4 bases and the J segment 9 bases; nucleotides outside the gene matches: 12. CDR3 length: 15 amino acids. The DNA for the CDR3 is TGCGCCAGCAGCCCTAGGACTAGCCCCGCGGTTGAGCAGTTCTTC. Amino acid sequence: CASSPRTSPAVEQFF.

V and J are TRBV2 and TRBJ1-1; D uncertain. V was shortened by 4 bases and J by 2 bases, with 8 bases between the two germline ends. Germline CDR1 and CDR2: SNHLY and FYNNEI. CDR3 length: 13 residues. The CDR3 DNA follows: TGTGCCAGCAGTGTATCTCTTAACACTGAAGCTTTCTTT. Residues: CASSVSLNTEAFF. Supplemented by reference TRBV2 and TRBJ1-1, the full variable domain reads EPEVTQTPSHQVTQMGQEVILRCVPISNHLYFYWYRQILGQKVEFLVSFYNNEISEKSEIFDDQFSVERPDGSNFTLKIRSTKLEDSAMYFCASSVSLNTEAFFGQGTRLTVV.

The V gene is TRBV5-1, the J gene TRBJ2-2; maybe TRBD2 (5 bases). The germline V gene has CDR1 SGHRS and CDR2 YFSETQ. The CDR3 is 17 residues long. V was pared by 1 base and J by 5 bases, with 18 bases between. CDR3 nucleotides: TGCGCCAGCAGCTTGAGGCCAACACCGCCGGGAACCGGGGAGCTGTTTTTT. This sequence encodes CASSLRPTPPGTGELFF.

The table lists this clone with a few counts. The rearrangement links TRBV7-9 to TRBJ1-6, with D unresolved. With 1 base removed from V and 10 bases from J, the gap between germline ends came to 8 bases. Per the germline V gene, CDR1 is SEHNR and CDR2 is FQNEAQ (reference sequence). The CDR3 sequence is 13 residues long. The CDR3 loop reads CASSLDGPSPLHF. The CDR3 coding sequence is TGTGCCAGCAGCTTAGATGGCCCCTCACCCCTCCACTTT.

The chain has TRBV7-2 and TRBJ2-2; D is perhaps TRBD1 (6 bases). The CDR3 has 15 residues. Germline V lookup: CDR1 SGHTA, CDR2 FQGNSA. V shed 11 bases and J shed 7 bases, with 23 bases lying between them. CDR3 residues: CARKYETGWGGELFF. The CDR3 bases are TGTGCCCGGAAATATGAGACAGGTTGGGGCGGGGAGCTGTTTTTT.

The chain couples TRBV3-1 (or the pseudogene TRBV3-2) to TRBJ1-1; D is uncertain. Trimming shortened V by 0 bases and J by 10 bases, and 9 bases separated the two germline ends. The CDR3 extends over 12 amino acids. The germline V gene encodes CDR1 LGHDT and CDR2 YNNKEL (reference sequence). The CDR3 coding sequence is TGTGCCAGCAGCCAAGAGGCTGGCTCAGCTTTCTTT. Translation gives CASSQEAGSAFF.

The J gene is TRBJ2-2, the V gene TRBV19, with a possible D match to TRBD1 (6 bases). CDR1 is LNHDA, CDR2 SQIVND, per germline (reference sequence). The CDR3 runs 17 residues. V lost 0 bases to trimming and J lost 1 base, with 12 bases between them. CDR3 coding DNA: TGTGCCAGTAGTATAGATTCCGGGACATTGAACACCGGGGAGCTGTTTTTT. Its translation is CASSIDSGTLNTGELFF.

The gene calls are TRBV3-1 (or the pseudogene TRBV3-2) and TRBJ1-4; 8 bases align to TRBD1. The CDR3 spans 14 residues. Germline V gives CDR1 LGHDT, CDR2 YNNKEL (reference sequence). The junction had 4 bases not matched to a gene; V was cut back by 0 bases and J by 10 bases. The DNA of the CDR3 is TGTGCCAGCAGCCAAGATAACACAGGGGGAAAACTGTTTTTT. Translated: CASSQDNTGGKLFF.

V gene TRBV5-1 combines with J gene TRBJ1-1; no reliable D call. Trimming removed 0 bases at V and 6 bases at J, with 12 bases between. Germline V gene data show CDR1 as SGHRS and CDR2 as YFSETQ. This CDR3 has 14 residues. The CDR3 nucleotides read TGCGCCAGCAGCTTGGACTTCTCCGGGTCTGAAGCTTTCTTT. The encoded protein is CASSLDFSGSEAFF.

DNA for the CDR3: TGTGCCAGCAGTTACTCGAAACGGGAGGGTCGAGATACGCAGTATTTT. Protein: CASSYSKREGRDTQYF. The rearrangement links TRBV6-2 or TRBV6-3 to TRBJ2-3; TRBD2 matches 8 bases. Unmatched junction bases numbered 7, after V lost 0 bases and J lost 5 bases. The CDR3 totals 16 residues. Germline V gene lookup returns CDR1 MNHEY and CDR2 SVGEGT.

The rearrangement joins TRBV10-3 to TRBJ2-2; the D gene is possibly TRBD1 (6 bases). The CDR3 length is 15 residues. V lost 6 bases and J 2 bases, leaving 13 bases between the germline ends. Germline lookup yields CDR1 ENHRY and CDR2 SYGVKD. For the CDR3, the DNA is TGTGCCATCAGAGCCCGGGACACAAACACCGGGGAGCTGTTTTTT. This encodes CAIRARDTNTGELFF.

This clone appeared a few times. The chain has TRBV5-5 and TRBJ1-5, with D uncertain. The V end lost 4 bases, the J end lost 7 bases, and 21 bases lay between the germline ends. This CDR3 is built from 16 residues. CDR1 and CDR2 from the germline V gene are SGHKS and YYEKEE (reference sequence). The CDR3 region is CASSPREDGTRQPQHF. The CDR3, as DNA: TGTGCCAGCAGCCCCCGGGAGGACGGTACAAGGCAGCCCCAGCATTTT.

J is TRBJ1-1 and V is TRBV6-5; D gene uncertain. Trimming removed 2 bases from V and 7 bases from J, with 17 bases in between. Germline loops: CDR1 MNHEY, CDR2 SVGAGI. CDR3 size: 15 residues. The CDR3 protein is CASSYRPSRLDEAFF. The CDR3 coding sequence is TGTGCCAGCAGTTACAGGCCGAGCAGGCTGGATGAAGCTTTCTTT.

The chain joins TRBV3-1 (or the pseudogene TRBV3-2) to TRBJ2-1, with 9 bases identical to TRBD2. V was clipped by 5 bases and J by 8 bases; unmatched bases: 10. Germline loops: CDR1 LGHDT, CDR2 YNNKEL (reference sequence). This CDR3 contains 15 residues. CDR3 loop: CASSSWRGGGDEQFF. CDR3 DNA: TGTGCCAGCAGCTCCTGGCGGGGGGGAGGGGATGAGCAGTTCTTC.

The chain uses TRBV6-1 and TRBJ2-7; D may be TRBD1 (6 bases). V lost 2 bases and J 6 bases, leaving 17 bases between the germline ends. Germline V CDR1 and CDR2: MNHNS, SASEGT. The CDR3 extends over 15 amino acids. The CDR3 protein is CASSEQPLGAGEQYF. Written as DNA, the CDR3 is TGTGCCAGCAGTGAACAGCCCCTGGGGGCCGGCGAGCAGTACTTC.

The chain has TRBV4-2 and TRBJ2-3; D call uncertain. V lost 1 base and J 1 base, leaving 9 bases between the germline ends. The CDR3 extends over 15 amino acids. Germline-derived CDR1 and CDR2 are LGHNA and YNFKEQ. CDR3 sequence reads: CASSQALAGTDTQYF. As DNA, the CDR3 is TGTGCCAGCAGCCAAGCCCTGGCCGGCACAGATACGCAGTATTTT.

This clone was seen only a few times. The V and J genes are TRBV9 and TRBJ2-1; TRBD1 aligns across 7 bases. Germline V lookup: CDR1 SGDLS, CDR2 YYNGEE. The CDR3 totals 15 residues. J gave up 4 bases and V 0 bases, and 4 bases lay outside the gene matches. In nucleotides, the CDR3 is TGTGCCAGCAGCGTAGGATCGGACAGGTACAATGAGCAGTTCTTC. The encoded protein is CASSVGSDRYNEQFF.

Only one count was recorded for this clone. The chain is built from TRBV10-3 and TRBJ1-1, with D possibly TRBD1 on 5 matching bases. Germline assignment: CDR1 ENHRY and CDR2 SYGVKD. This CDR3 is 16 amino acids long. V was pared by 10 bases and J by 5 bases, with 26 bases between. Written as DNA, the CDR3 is TGTGCCACCCGAGAGGCAGGGACGACCGGAGGGACTGAAGCTTTCTTT. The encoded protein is CATREAGTTGGTEAFF.

This CDR3 reads CASSLNQNTEAFF. CDR3 bases: TGTGCCAGCAGCTTAAATCAGAACACTGAAGCTTTCTTT. The gene calls are TRBV7-3 and TRBJ1-1; D gene unclear. The CDR3 consists of 13 residues. V gave up 1 base and J gave up 1 base, with 4 bases separating them. From germline, CDR1 is SGHTA and CDR2 FQGTGA.

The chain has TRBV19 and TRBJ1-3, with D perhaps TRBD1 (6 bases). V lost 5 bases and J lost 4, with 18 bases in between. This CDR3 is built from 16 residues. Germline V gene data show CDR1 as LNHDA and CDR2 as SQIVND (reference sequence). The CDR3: CASSGPRGQGGNTIYF. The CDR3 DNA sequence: TGTGCCAGTAGTGGTCCCAGGGGCCAAGGAGGAAACACCATATATTTT.